The clone carrying this T cell receptor beta chain has only one observation. Trimming removed 3 bases from V and 6 bases from J, with 12 bases in between. The CDR3 consists of 14 residues. The germline V gene encodes CDR1 SGHRS and CDR2 YFSETQ. This table comes from immunoSEQ multiplex PCR, and its TCRdb copy is limited to in-frame clones, with some not included. Of around 180,000 clones listed, roughly 94% are singletons. The source of the sample is a study of control samples from healthy donors and cancer patients. What was sequenced was blood. This TCR derives from a young woman in good health. V and J are TRBV5-1 and TRBJ2-2; TRBD1 or TRBD2 may be the D gene (5 bases each). Written as DNA, the CDR3 is TGCGCCAGCAGCTCGGTGGGGGACGCCGGGGAGCTGTTTTTT. As protein: CASSSVGDAGELFF.